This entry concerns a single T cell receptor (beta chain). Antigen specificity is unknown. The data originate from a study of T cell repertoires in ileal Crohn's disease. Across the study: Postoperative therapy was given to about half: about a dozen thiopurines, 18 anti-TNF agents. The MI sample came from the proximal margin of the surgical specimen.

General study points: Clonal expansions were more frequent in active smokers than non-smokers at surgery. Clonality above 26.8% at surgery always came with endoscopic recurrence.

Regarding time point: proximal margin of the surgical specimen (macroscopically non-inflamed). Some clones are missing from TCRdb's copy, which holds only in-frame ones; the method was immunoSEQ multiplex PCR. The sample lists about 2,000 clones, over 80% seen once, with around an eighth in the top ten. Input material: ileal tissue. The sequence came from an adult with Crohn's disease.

The CDR3 nucleotides are TGTGCCAGCATTCCGGTAGAGGGAACAGATACGCAGTATTTT. It translates to CASIPVEGTDTQYF. The chain carries TRBV28 and TRBJ2-3, with a possible D match to TRBD2 (5 bases). Germline loops: CDR1 MDHEN, CDR2 SYDVKM. This CDR3 is built from 14 residues. Trimming took 7 bases from V and 3 from J, leaving 14 bases between them.